The subject of this entry is one T cell receptor beta chain. This sample is part of a study of blood T cell repertoires in COVID-19. About the research overall: COVID-19 samples collected from the United States, Italy and Spain covered acute and convalescent phases. Sources were T cells, B-cell-depleted T cells, or PBMCs; the material itself was cDNA or gDNA.

Under the authors' procedure: Counts of nucleated cells, estimated from reference gene primer amplification, were obtained. Assay used: immunoSEQ multiplex PCR; TCRdb lists only in-frame clones, some missing. V, J and clone size derive from that table, while D and trimming were established from the DNA sequence. The repertoire consists of some 130,000 clones, with 70% to 85% occurring once and the leading ten covering approximately 9.9%. Per the germline V gene, CDR1 is ENHRY and CDR2 is SYGVKD. This CDR3 is 14 amino acids long. The V segment lost 2 bases and the J segment 6 bases; nucleotides outside the gene matches: 5.

The receptor was derived from a man in his 60s who had recovered from COVID-19. Sequences were obtained from peripheral blood. This chain links TRBV10-3 with TRBJ2-3; 7 nucleotides agree with TRBD2. This CDR3 reads CAISEAGERDTQYF. In DNA, the CDR3 is TGTGCCATCAGTGAGGCGGGAGAGAGGGATACGCAGTATTTT.